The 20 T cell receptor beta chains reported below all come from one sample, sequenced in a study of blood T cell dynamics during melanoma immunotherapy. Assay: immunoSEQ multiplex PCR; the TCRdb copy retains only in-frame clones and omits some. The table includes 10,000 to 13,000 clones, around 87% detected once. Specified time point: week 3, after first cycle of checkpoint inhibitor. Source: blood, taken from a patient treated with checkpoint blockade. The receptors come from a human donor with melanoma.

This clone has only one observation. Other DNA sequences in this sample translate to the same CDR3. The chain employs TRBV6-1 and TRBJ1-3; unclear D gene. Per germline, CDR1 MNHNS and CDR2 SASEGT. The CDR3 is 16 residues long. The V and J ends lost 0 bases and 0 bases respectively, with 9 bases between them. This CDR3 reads CASSEAGTNSGNTIYF. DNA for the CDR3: TGTGCCAGCAGTGAAGCGGGAACGAACTCTGGAAACACCATATATTTT.

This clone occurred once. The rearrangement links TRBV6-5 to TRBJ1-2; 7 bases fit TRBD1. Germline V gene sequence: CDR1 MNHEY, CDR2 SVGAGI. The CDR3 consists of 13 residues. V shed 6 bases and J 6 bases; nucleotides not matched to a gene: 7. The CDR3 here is CASRPQGPNGYTF. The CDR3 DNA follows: TGTGCCAGCAGGCCACAGGGGCCTAATGGCTACACCTTC.

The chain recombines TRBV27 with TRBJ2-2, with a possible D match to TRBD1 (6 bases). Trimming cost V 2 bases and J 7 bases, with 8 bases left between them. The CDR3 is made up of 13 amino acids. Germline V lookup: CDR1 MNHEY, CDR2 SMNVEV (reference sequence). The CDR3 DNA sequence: TGTGCCAGCAGTTTACAGGGGAACGGGGAGCTGTTTTTT. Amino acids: CASSLQGNGELFF.

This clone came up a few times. CDR3 sequence: CASRGGKPGLTQYF. CDR3 nucleotides: TGCGCCAGCAGGGGGGGGAAACCGGGCCTTACGCAGTATTTT. The chain links TRBV10-2 to TRBJ2-3; 7 nucleotides line up with TRBD2. The J segment lost 8 bases and the V segment lost 6 bases, leaving 11 bases of the junction unmatched. Per the germline V gene, CDR1 is WSHSY and CDR2 is SAAADI. The CDR3 is 14 amino acids.

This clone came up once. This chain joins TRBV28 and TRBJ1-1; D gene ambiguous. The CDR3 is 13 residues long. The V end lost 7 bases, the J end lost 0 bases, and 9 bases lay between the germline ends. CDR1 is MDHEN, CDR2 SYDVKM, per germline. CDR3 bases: TGTGCCAGCAAGTTAAACATGAACACTGAAGCTTTCTTT. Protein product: CASKLNMNTEAFF.

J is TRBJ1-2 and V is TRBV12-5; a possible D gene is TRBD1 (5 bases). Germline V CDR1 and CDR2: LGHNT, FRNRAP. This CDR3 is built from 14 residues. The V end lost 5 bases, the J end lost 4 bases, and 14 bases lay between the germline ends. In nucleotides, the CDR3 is TGTGCTAGTGGTAGGCAGGGAAAGACCTATGGCTACACCTTC. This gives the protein CASGRQGKTYGYTF.

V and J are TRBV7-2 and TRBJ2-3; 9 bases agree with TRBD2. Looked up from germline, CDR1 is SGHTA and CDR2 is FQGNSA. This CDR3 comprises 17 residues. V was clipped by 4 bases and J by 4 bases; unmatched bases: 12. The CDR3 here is CASSSGVGLAGSDTQYF. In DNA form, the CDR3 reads TGTGCCAGCAGCTCCGGAGTGGGACTAGCCGGCTCAGATACGCAGTATTTT.

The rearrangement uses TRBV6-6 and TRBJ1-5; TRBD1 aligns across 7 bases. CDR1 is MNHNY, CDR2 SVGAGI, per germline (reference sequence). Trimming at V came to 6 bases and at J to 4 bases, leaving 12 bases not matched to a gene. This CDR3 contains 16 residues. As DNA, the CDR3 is TGTGCCAGCAGCTCTCAGGGACAGCCTTTTAATCAGCCCCAGCATTTT. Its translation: CASSSQGQPFNQPQHF.

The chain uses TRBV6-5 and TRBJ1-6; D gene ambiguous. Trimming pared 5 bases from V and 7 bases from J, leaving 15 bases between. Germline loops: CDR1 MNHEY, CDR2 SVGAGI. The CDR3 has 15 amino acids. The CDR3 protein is CASSPIASINSPLHF. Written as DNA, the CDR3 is TGTGCCAGCAGTCCTATAGCCTCCATAAATTCACCCCTCCACTTT.

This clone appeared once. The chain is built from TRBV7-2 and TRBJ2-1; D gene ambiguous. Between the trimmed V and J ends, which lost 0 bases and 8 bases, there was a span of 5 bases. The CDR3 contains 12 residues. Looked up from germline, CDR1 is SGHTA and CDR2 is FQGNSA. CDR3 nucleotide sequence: TGTGCCAGCAGCTTAGCAGGGTATGAGCAGTTCTTC. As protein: CASSLAGYEQFF.

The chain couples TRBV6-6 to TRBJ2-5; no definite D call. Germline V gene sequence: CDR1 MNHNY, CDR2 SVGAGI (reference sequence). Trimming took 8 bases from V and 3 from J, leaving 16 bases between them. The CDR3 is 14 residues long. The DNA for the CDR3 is TGTGCCAGCCTTTCCGGCGTAGTCGAAGAGACCCAGTACTTC. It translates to CASLSGVVEETQYF.

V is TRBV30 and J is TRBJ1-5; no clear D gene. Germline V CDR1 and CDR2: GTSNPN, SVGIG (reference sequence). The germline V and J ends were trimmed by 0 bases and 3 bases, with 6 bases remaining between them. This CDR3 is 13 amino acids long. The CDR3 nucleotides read TGTGCCTGGAGTGTAAGCGTCAATCAGCCCCAGCATTTT. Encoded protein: CAWSVSVNQPQHF. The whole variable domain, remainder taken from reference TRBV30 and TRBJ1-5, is SQTIHQWPATLVQPVGSPLSLECTVEGTSNPNLYWYRQAAGRGLQLLFYSVGIGQISSEVPQNLSASRPQDRQFILSSKKLLLSDSGFYLCAWSVSVNQPQHFGDGTRLSIL.

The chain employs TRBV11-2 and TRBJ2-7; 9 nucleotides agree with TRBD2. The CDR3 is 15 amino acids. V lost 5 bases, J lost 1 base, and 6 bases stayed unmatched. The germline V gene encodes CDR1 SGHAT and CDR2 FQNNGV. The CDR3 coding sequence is TGTGCCAGCAGCCCAACGCGGGGGGGGTCCTACGAGCAGTACTTC. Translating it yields CASSPTRGGSYEQYF.

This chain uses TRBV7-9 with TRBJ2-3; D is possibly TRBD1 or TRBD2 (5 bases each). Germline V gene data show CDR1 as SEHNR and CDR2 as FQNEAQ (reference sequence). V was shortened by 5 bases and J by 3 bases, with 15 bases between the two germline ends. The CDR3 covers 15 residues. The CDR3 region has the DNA TGTGCCAGCAGCCAAACGAGGGGTCGGACAGATACGCAGTATTTT. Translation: CASSQTRGRTDTQYF.

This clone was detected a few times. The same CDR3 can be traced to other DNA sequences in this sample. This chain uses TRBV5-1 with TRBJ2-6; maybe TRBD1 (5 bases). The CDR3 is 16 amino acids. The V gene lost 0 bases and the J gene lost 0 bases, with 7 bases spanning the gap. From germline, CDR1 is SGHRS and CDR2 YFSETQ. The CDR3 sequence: CASSLGQPSGANVLTF. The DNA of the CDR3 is TGCGCCAGCAGCTTGGGACAGCCCTCTGGGGCCAACGTCCTGACTTTC.

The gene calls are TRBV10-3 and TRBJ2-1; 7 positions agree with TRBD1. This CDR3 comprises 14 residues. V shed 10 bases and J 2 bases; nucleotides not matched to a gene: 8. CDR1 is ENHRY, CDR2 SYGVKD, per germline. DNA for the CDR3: TGTGCCACCAACAGACAGGGACCCTACAATGAGCAGTTCTTC. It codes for CATNRQGPYNEQFF.

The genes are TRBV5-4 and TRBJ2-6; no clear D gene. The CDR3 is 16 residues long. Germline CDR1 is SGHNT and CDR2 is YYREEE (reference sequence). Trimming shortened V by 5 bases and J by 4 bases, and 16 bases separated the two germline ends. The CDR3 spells CASRTGTIGGANVLTF. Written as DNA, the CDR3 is TGTGCCAGCAGAACCGGCACCATAGGGGGGGCCAACGTCCTGACTTTC. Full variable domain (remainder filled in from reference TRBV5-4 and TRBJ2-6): ETGVTQSPTHLIKTRGQQVTLRCSSQSGHNTVSWYQQALGQGPQFIFQYYREEENGRGNFPPRFSGLQFPNYSSELNVNALELDDSALYLCASRTGTIGGANVLTFGAGSRLTVL.

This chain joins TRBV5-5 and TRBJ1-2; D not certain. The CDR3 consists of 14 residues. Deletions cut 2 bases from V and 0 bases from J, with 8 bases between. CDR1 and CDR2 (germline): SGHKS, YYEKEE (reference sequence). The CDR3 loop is CASSLETTNYGYTF. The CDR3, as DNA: TGTGCCAGCAGCTTAGAAACAACTAACTATGGCTACACCTTC.

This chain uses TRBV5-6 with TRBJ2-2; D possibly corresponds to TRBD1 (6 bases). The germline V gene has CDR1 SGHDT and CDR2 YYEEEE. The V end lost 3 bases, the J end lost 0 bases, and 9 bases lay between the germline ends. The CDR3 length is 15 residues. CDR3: CASSSDRSNTGELFF. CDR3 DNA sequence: TGTGCCAGCAGCTCGGACAGATCGAACACCGGGGAGCTGTTTTTT.

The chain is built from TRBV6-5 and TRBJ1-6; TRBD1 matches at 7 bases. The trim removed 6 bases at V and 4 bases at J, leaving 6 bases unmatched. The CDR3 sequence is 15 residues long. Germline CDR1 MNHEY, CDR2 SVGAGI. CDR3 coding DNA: TGTGCCAGCAGCCCGCGGGGACAGTATAATTCACCCCTCCACTTT. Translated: CASSPRGQYNSPLHF.